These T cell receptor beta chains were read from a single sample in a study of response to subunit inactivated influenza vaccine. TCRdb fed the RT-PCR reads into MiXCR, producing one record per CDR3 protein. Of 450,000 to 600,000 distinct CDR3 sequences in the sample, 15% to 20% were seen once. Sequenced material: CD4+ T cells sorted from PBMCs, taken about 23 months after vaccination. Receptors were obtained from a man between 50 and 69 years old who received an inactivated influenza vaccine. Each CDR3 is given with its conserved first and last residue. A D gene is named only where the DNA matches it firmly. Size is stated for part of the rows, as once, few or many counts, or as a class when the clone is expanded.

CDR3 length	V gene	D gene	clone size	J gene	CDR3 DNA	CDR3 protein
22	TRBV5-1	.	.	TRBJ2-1	TGCGCCAGCAGCTCACCAGAGAGCCCCGTCACCAGAAGCGGGCAATCCTACAATGAGCAGTTCTTC	CASSSPESPVTRSGQSYNEQFF
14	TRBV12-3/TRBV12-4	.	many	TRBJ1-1	TGTGCCAGCAGTTTGCTCCGGTCGAACACTGAAGCTTTCTTT	CASSLLRSNTEAFF
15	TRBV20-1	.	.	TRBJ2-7	TGCAGTGCTAGAGGCGCGGGATCATCCTCCTACGAGCAGTACTTC	CSARGAGSSSYEQYF
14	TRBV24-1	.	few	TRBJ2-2	TGTGCCACCAGTGAGGCAGGTGGAAACGGGGAGCTGTTTTTT	CATSEAGGNGELFF
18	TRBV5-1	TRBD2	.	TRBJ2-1	TGCGCCAGCAGCTTGATCCGGGGGGGCGGACCGAACTACAATGAGCAGTTCTTC	CASSLIRGGGPNYNEQFF
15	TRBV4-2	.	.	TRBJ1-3	TGTGCCAGCAGCCAGTTTGGACCCGCTGGAAACACCATATATTTT	CASSQFGPAGNTIYF
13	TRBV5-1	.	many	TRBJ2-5	TGCGCCAGCAGCTCCCATGATGGAGGGACCCAGTACTTC	CASSSHDGGTQYF
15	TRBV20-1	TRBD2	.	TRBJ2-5	TGCAGTGGAAGCCCGACTAGCGGGAGCCAAGAGACCCAGTACTTC	CSGSPTSGSQETQYF
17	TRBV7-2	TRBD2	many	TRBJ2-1	TGTGCCAGCAGCTTTGGACTAGCGGGGCAATCCTACAATGAGCAGTTCTTC	CASSFGLAGQSYNEQFF
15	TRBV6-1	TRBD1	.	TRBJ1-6	TGTGCCAGCCGGTCCCATGAGGGGGCGCATTCACCCCTCCACTTT	CASRSHEGAHSPLHF
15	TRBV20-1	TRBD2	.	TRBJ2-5	TGCAGTGCTACCGGGACTAGCGGGGCTCAAGAGACCCAGTACTTC	CSATGTSGAQETQYF
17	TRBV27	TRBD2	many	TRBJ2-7	TGTGCCAGCAGGCGCCGCGCGGGGACTAGCGGTTCCTACGAGCAGTACTTC	CASRRRAGTSGSYEQYF
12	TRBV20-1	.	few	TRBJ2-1	TGCAGTGCTAGAGATCTGACAAATGAGCAGTTCTTC	CSARDLTNEQFF
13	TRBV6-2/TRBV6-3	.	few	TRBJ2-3	TGTGCCAGTAAACAGGGACTCACAGATACGCAGTATTTT	CASKQGLTDTQYF
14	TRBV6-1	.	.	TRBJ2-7	TGTGCCAGCAGACGTCTAACCTACACCTACGAGCAGTACTTC	CASRRLTYTYEQYF
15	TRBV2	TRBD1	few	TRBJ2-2	TGTGCCAGCAGTGAAGTAGGACAGGGGGACGGGGAGCTGTTTTTT	CASSEVGQGDGELFF
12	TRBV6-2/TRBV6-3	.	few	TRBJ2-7	TGTGCCAGCAGAAAAGCGGTCTACGAGCAGTACTTC	CASRKAVYEQYF
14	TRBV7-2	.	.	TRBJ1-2	TGTGCCAGCAGCTTAGTCACAGGAACCTATGGCTACACCTTC	CASSLVTGTYGYTF
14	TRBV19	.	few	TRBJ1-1	TGTGCCAGTAGTCTTACAGTGGGGAACACTGAAGCTTTCTTT	CASSLTVGNTEAFF
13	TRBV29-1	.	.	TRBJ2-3	TGCAGCGTTGACAGGGAAAGCACAGATACGCAGTATTTT	CSVDRESTDTQYF
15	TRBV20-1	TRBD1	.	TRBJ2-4	TGCAGTGCTAGGGGACAGGGAGGTATCAAAAACATTCAGTACTTC	CSARGQGGIKNIQYF
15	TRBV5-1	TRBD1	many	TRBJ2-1	TGCGCCAGCAGCTTGGCTGGCGACAGGGGGGGCGAGCAGTTCTTC	CASSLAGDRGGEQFF
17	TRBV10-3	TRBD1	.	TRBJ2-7	TGTGCCATCAGTGAGCCCGTCCGAGGACAGGGAAGCTACGAGCAGTACTTC	CAISEPVRGQGSYEQYF
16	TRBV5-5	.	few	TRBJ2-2	TGTGCCAGCAGCCCGGTTGGGGGAGAGAACACCGGGGAGCTGTTTTTT	CASSPVGGENTGELFF
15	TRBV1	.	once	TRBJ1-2	TGCACCAGCAGCCAAGACTCGGTTCCTTGGTATGGCTACACCTTC	CTSSQDSVPWYGYTF
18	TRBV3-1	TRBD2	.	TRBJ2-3	TGTGCCAGCAGCCAAGTCTTTGCGGGGGGGCCCCGGGTGGATACGCAGTATTTT	CASSQVFAGGPRVDTQYF
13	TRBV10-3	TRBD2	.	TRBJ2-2	TGTGCCATCGGGGACTACAACACCGGGGAGCTGTTTTTT	CAIGDYNTGELFF
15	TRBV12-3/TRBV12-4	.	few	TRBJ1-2	TGTGCCAGCAGTTTATTAGGCGGACAGAGAGCTGGCTACACCTTC	CASSLLGGQRAGYTF
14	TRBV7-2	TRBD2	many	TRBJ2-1	TGTGCCAGCAGCTTAGCGGGGGGGTTCAATGAGCAGTTCTTC	CASSLAGGFNEQFF
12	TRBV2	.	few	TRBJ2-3	TGTGCCAGCAGTGGGGTCTCAGATACGCAGTATTTT	CASSGVSDTQYF
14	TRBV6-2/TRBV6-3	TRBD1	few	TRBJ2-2	TGTGCCAGCCGTAAGGACAGGATTGCCGGGGAGCTGTTTTTT	CASRKDRIAGELFF
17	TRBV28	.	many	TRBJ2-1	TGTGCCAGCAGTTTAAGTACTCGAGGGGCACGATACAATGAGCAGTTCTTC	CASSLSTRGARYNEQFF
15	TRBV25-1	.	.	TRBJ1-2	TGTGCCAGCAGTGAATGGGGGGCGCCTAACTATGGCTACACCTTC	CASSEWGAPNYGYTF
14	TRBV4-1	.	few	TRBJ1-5	TGCGCCAGCAGCCAAGGACAGTTCAATCAGCCCCAGCATTTT	CASSQGQFNQPQHF
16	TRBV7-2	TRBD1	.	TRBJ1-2	TGTGCCAGCAGCCCCTACCCGGGACAGGGGTTGCGTGGCTACACCTTC	CASSPYPGQGLRGYTF